Listed below are T cell receptor beta chains from one sample, sequenced in a study of T cell changes during pregnancy in multiple sclerosis. The table came from immunoSEQ multiplex PCR; TCRdb's copy has only in-frame clones and leaves some out. The sample shows 130,000 or so clones, about 95% of them seen only once. Source: peripheral blood, taken after pregnancy. The receptor set was obtained from a female donor with multiple sclerosis, enrolled in a pregnancy study. CDR3s include the opening cysteine and the closing phenylalanine or tryptophan. A D gene is named only where the DNA matches it firmly. Size values are once, few and many counts, or a class for expanded clones, and some rows have none.

clone_size d_call cdr3_length j_call v_call cdr3_nt cdr3_aa
NA TRBD1 13 TRBJ1-5 TRBV28 TGTGCCATCGCGGACAGGGGAAATCAGCCCCAGCATTTT CAIADRGNQPQHF
NA TRBD2 15 TRBJ2-1 TRBV6-1 TGTGCCAGCAGTGAAAGTAGCGGGAGGGGGAATGAGCAGTTCTTC CASSESSGRGNEQFF
NA NA 11 TRBJ1-5 TRBV9 TGTGCCAGCGGGGGGACTCAGCCCCAGCATTTT CASGGTQPQHF
NA NA 12 TRBJ2-7 TRBV6-1 TGTGCCAGCTTAAACAGGGTAAACGAGCAGTACTTC CASLNRVNEQYF
NA TRBD1 14 TRBJ1-1 TRBV2 TGTGCCAGCACCCGGGACAGGGGAAATCCTGAAGCTTTCTTT CASTRDRGNPEAFF
NA NA 15 TRBJ1-4 TRBV21-1 TGTGCCAGCGAGACGGTGGACAGGGAGAATGAAAAACTGTTTTTT CASETVDRENEKLFF
NA NA 15 TRBJ2-1 TRBV28 TGTGCCAGCAGTTTATTGGCGGGACTTTACAATGAGCAGTTCTTC CASSLLAGLYNEQFF
NA TRBD1 17 TRBJ1-3 TRBV5-1 TGCGCCAGCAGCTTGTGGACTACCGGGACAGGGGGAAACACCATATATTTT CASSLWTTGTGGNTIYF
NA TRBD1 16 TRBJ1-4 TRBV19 TGTGCCAGTAGTACGGGCACCGGGACAGGGGTCGAAAAACTGTTTTTT CASSTGTGTGVEKLFF
NA NA 16 TRBJ2-3 TRBV5-1 TGCGCCAGCAGCGGCGGGACCGCGGTTTTATCGGATACGCAGTATTTT CASSGGTAVLSDTQYF
NA NA 16 TRBJ1-2 TRBV27 TGTGCCAGCAGTTCCCTGGGGGCGGGGGAGCGCTATGGCTACACCTTC CASSSLGAGERYGYTF
NA NA 14 TRBJ2-7 TRBV5-5 TGTGCCAGCAGCTTGATCCCCGTCGGCTACGAGCAGTACTTC CASSLIPVGYEQYF
NA TRBD2 16 TRBJ2-2 TRBV9 TGTGCCAGCAGCATCATAGCGGGAGGGAGAACCGGGGAGCTGTTTTTT CASSIIAGGRTGELFF
NA TRBD1 15 TRBJ1-2 TRBV7-8 TGTGCCAGCAGCTTAGGACAGGGATTGGGCTATGGCTACACCTTC CASSLGQGLGYGYTF
NA TRBD1 17 TRBJ2-6 TRBV19 TGTGCCAGTAGTATAGATGGTAGGGGGCCTGGGGCCAACGTCCTGACTTTC CASSIDGRGPGANVLTF
NA NA 13 TRBJ2-5 TRBV18 TGTGCCAGCTCACCGACTAGATTGGAGACCCAGTACTTC CASSPTRLETQYF
NA TRBD2 17 TRBJ2-3 TRBV27 TGTGCCAGCAGTCCACGTCCCCTAGCGGTCTGGACAGATACGCAGTATTTT CASSPRPLAVWTDTQYF
NA TRBD2 18 TRBJ2-5 TRBV28 TGTGCCAGCACCTTACTAGGGACTAGAGGAGGTCGGGGAGAGACCCAGTACTTC CASTLLGTRGGRGETQYF
once NA 14 TRBJ1-1 TRBV5-1 TGCGCCAGCAGCCTTGACATTCTGAACACTGAAGCTTTCTTT CASSLDILNTEAFF
NA TRBD2 14 TRBJ2-5 TRBV12-5 TGTGCTAGCGGTTTGGGCGGGAGGCTAGAGACCCAGTACTTC CASGLGGRLETQYF
NA NA 16 TRBJ2-3 TRBV5-1 TGCGCCAGCAGCACCCGGAGGGCAGTGAGCACAGATACGCAGTATTTT CASSTRRAVSTDTQYF
NA NA 17 TRBJ1-3 TRBV7-2 TGTGCCAGCAGACTAGGGCAGTTTTTGAGCTCTGGAAACACCATATATTTT CASRLGQFLSSGNTIYF
NA NA 13 TRBJ2-7 TRBV5-1 TGCGCCAGCAGTTTAGGGACAAACTACGAGCAGTACTTC CASSLGTNYEQYF
NA NA 16 TRBJ2-1 TRBV4-2 TGTGCCAGCAGCCAAGCGAGGGGGAGCTCCTACAATGAGCAGTTCTTC CASSQARGSSYNEQFF
NA TRBD2 15 TRBJ2-5 TRBV15 TGTGCCACCAGCTCCCGACTAGCGGGAGTTGAGACCCAGTACTTC CATSSRLAGVETQYF
NA NA 12 TRBJ2-3 TRBV6-1 TGTGCCAGCAACATCCTCACAGATACGCAGTATTTT CASNILTDTQYF
NA TRBD2 13 TRBJ2-5 TRBV2 TGTGCCAGCAGGCGACTAGCGGGAGAGACCCAGTACTTC CASRRLAGETQYF
once NA 14 TRBJ1-2 TRBV11-2 TGTGCCAGCAGCAGCATTAGTACCCCCTATGGCTACACCTTC CASSSISTPYGYTF
NA NA 15 TRBJ1-1 TRBV5-6 TGTGCCAGCAGCCCTGGACATATCATGAACACTGAAACTTTCTTT CASSPGHIMNTETFF
NA NA 15 TRBJ2-3 TRBV25-1 TGTGCCAGCAGTGACAGAGGGGACTTGGGAGATACGCAGTATTTT CASSDRGDLGDTQYF
NA NA 17 TRBJ2-5 TRBV5-4 TGTGCCAGCAGCTCCCGGTCCGGGGGGCGCTTCAGGGAGACCCAGTACTTC CASSSRSGGRFRETQYF
NA NA 15 TRBJ1-4 TRBV28 TGTGCCACCGAAACGGGACAAGGGAATGGAGAAAAACTGTTTTTT CATETGQGNGEKLFF
NA TRBD1 14 TRBJ2-7 TRBV27 TGTGCCAGCAGTCGAACAGGGGGCGCCTACGAGCAGTACTTC CASSRTGGAYEQYF
NA TRBD2 14 TRBJ2-7 TRBV5-4 TGTGCCAGCAGCTTGGCCGGGAGGCTCTACGAGCAGTACTTC CASSLAGRLYEQYF
NA TRBD2 16 TRBJ2-2 TRBV7-3 TGTGCCAGCAGCTTCGGCGGGACTATAGGTACCGGGGAGCTGTTTTTT CASSFGGTIGTGELFF
NA NA 14 TRBJ2-3 TRBV2 TGTGCCAGCCCGGCGGGTACTAGCACAGATACGCAGTATTTT CASPAGTSTDTQYF
NA TRBD2 15 TRBJ2-2 TRBV7-7 TGTGCTAGCAGCACGGGACTAGCGAACACCGGGGAGCTGTTTTTT CASSTGLANTGELFF
NA TRBD1 14 TRBJ1-1 TRBV7-2 TGTGCCAGCAGCAAACAGGGGATGAACACTGAAGCTTTCTTT CASSKQGMNTEAFF
NA TRBD2 15 TRBJ2-1 TRBV2 TGTGCCAGCAGTGCCAGGACTAGCGGGAACGATGAGCAGTTCTTC CASSARTSGNDEQFF
NA NA 14 TRBJ2-1 TRBV5-1 TGCGCCAGCAGCTTGAGGGGGAACTACAATGAGCAGTTCTTC CASSLRGNYNEQFF
NA TRBD2 14 TRBJ2-5 TRBV7-6 TGTGCCAGCGGGACTAGAACCTTTCAAGAGACCCAGTACTTC CASGTRTFQETQYF
NA TRBD1 16 TRBJ2-6 TRBV9 TGTGCCAGCAGCTCCACGACAGGGGTTGGGGCCAACGTCCTGACTTTC CASSSTTGVGANVLTF
NA NA 12 TRBJ2-4 TRBV27 TGTGCCAGCAGTCCCTTCGGAGGCATTCAGTACTTC CASSPFGGIQYF
once TRBD2 13 TRBJ2-5 TRBV2 TGTGCCAGCAGAGGCCCGGGGGGGGAGACCCAGTACTTC CASRGPGGETQYF
NA NA 14 TRBJ2-2 TRBV5-4 TGTGCCAGCTCGAGCAGGGTTTTAACCGGGGAGCTGTTTTTT CASSSRVLTGELFF
once TRBD1 14 TRBJ2-1 TRBV14 TGTGCCAGCAGCCAGGACAGGGGCATATATGAGCAGTTCTTC CASSQDRGIYEQFF
NA TRBD2 17 TRBJ2-5 TRBV29-1 TGCAGCGTTGAAGATGATCGGCTAGCGGGAGCCCAAGAGACCCAGTACTTC CSVEDDRLAGAQETQYF
NA TRBD1 17 TRBJ2-1 TRBV11-3 TGTGCCAGCAGCTTGGGACAGGGTGCTTCAACCTACAATGAGCAGTTCTTC CASSLGQGASTYNEQFF
NA TRBD1 13 TRBJ2-7 TRBV4-1 TGCGCCAGCAGCCTCGGGACAGGGGGAGAGCAGTACTTC CASSLGTGGEQYF
NA TRBD1 15 TRBJ2-7 TRBV11-2 TGTGCCAGCAGCTCCACAGGGGCGATCTCCTACGAGCAGTACTTC CASSSTGAISYEQYF
NA TRBD1 14 TRBJ2-7 TRBV18 TGTGCCAGCTCACCCCGGACAGGGTACGCCGAGCAGTACTTC CASSPRTGYAEQYF